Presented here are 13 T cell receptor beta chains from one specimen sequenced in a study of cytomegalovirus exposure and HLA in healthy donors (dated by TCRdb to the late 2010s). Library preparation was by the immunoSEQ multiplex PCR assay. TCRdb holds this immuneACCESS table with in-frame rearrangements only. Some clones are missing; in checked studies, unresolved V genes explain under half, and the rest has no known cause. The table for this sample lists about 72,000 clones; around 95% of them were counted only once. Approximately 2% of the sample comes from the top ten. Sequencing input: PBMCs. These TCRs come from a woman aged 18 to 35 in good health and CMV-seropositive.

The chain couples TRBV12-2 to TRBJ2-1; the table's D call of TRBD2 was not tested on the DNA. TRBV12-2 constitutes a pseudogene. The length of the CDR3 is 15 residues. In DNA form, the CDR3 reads TGTGCAAGTCGCTTAGCCAGGACTAGCTACAATGAGCAGTTCTTC. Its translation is CASRLARTSYNEQFF.

Written as DNA, the CDR3 is TGTGCCAGCAGTAACGACATCGGCGGCTACACCTTC. Translating gives CASSNDIGGYTF. The chain employs TRBV2 and TRBJ1-2; D gene ambiguous. V was cut by 5 bases and J by 8 bases, with 12 bases left in between. From germline, CDR1 is SNHLY and CDR2 FYNNEI. This CDR3 is 12 amino acids long.

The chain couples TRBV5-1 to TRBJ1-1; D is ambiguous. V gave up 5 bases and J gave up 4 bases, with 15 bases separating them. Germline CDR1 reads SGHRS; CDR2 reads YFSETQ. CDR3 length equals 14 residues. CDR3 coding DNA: TGCGCCAGCAGAATGGGGAGGTCTAGCACTGAAGCTTTCTTT. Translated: CASRMGRSSTEAFF.

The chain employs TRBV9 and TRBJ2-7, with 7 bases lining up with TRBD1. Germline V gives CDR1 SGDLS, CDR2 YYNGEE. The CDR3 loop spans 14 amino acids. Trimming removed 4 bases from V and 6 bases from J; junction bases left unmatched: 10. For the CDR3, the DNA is TGTGCCAGCAGCCCCAGGACAGGATGGACCGAGCAGTACTTC. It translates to CASSPRTGWTEQYF.

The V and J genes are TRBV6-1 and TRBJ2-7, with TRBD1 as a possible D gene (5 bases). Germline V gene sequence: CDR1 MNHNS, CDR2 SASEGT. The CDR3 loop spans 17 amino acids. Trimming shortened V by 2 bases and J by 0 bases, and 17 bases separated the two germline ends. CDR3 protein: CASSEPVWGTSSYEQYF. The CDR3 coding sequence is TGTGCCAGCAGTGAACCAGTTTGGGGCACGAGCTCCTACGAGCAGTACTTC.

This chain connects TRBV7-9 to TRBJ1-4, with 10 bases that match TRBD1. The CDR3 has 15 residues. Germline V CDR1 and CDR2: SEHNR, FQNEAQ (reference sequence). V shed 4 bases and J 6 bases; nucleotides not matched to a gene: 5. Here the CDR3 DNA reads TGTGCCAGCAGCTCAGACAGGGGGCGATATGAAAAACTGTTTTTT. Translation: CASSSDRGRYEKLFF. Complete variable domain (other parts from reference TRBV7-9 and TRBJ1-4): DTGVSQNPRHKITKRGQNVTFRCDPISEHNRLYWYRQTLGQGPEFLTYFQNEAQLEKSRLLSDRFSAERPKGSFSTLEIQRTEQGDSAMYLCASSSDRGRYEKLFFGSGTQLSVL.

CDR3: CASNRPGGYTF. Written as DNA, the CDR3 is TGTGCCAGCAACCGACCGGGGGGCTACACCTTC. The V call is TRBV6-1, the J call TRBJ1-2; D unresolved. Germline V gene data show CDR1 as MNHNS and CDR2 as SASEGT. V lost 7 bases and J lost 8, with 11 bases in between. The CDR3 has 11 amino acids.

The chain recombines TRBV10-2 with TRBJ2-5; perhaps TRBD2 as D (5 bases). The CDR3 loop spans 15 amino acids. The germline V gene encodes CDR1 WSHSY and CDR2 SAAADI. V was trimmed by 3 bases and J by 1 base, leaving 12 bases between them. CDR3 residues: CASSELRAAQETQYF. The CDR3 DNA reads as TGCGCCAGCAGTGAATTGAGGGCAGCCCAAGAGACCCAGTACTTC.

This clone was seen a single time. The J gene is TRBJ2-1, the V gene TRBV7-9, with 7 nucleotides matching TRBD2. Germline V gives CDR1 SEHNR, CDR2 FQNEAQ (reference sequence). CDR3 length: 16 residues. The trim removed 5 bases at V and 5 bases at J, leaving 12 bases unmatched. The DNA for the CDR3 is TGTGCCAGCAGCCCTGCTAGGGCTAGCGGCCACAATGAGCAGTTCTTC. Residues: CASSPARASGHNEQFF. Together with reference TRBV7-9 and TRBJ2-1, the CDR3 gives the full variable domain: DTGVSQNPRHKITKRGQNVTFRCDPISEHNRLYWYRQTLGQGPEFLTYFQNEAQLEKSRLLSDRFSAERPKGSFSTLEIQRTEQGDSAMYLCASSPARASGHNEQFFGPGTRLTVL.

For the CDR3, the DNA is TGTGCCAGCAGTTCGCTAGCGGGAGGTAACGAGCAGTACTTC. Protein sequence: CASSSLAGGNEQYF. This sequence joins TRBV27 and TRBJ2-7, with TRBD2 matching over 11 bases. Germline lookup yields CDR1 MNHEY and CDR2 SMNVEV (reference sequence). The CDR3 has 14 amino acids. The V gene end was trimmed by 4 bases and the J gene end by 5 bases; junction bases not matched to a gene: 4.

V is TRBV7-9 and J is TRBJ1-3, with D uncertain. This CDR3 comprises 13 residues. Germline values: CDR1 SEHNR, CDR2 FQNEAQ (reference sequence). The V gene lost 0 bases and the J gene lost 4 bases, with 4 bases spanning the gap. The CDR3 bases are TGTGCCAGCAGCTTAGCGCGGGGAAACACCATATATTTT. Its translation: CASSLARGNTIYF.

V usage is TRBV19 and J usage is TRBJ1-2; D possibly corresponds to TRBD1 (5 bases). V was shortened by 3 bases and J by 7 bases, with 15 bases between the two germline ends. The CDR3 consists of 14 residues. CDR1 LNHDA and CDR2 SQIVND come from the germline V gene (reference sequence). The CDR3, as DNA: TGTGCCAGTAGTATTTTCGGGGGACTCAGTGGCTACACCTTC. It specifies CASSIFGGLSGYTF. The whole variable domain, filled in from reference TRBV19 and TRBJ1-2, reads DGGITQSPKYLFRKEGQNVTLSCEQNLNHDAMYWYRQDPGQGLRLIYYSQIVNDFQKGDIAEGYSVSREKKESFPLTVTSAQKNPTAFYLCASSIFGGLSGYTFGSGTRLTVV.

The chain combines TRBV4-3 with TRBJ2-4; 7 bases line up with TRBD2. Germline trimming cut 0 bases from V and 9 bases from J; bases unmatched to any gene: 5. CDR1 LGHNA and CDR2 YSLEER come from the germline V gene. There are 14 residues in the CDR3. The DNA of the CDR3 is TGCGCCAGCAGCCAAGAATCAGGGAGGGGCATTCAGTACTTC. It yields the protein CASSQESGRGIQYF.